This record looks at one TCR beta chain sequence and its context. Germline values: CDR1 SEHNR, CDR2 FQNEAQ (reference sequence). CDR3 size: 14 residues. V was shortened by 3 bases and J by 6 bases, with 12 bases between the two germline ends. The data are from a study of control samples from healthy donors and cancer patients. Assay: immunoSEQ multiplex PCR; the TCRdb copy retains only in-frame clones and omits some. The table has roughly 180,000 clones, just over 90% seen once; the top ten hold approximately 4%. Sequencing used blood. This receptor was identified in a woman in her sixties in good health. The chain combines TRBV7-9 with TRBJ1-5; maybe TRBD1 (6 bases). CDR3 sequence: CASSLQGYVQPQHF. CDR3 in DNA: TGTGCCAGCAGCTTGCAGGGGTATGTTCAGCCCCAGCATTTT.